This is a list of T cell receptor beta chains from one sample in a study of T cells in Graves' hyperthyroidism and ophthalmopathy. Each CDR3 protein is one row after TCRdb ran MiXCR on the multiplex PCR reads. The data contain hundreds of thousands of distinct CDR3 sequences, under 15% of them singletons. The sequencing input was blood. Source of these receptors: a woman in her thirties with Graves' hyperthyroidism. The CDR3 runs from the conserved cysteine through the conserved F or W. The D gene is left open where the match is weak. The size entry is marked missing in some rows and otherwise reads once, few, many or a size class.

J gene: TRBJ1-2; V gene: TRBV28; D gene: NA; clone size: many; CDR3 DNA: TGTGCCATCGAAGACATCAGTACTAACTATGGCTACACCTTC; CDR3 protein: CAIEDISTNYGYTF
J gene: TRBJ2-3; V gene: TRBV27; D gene: TRBD2; clone size: many; CDR3 DNA: TGTGCCAGCAGTTCTTTAGCGGGAGAAGTTTTAGATACGCAGTATTTT; CDR3 protein: CASSSLAGEVLDTQYF
J gene: TRBJ2-2; V gene: TRBV3-1; D gene: TRBD2; clone size: few; CDR3 DNA: TGTGCCAGCAGCCAACCGGGACTAGCGGGAGCCGGGGAGCTGTTTTTT; CDR3 protein: CASSQPGLAGAGELFF
J gene: TRBJ2-1; V gene: TRBV28; D gene: TRBD2; clone size: many; CDR3 DNA: TGTGCCAGCACCATTAGCGGGAGCTCCTACAATGAGCAGTTCTTC; CDR3 protein: CASTISGSSYNEQFF
J gene: TRBJ2-1; V gene: TRBV20-1; D gene: NA; clone size: many; CDR3 DNA: TGCAGTGCTAGACCGACGCACAATGAGCAGTTCTTC; CDR3 protein: CSARPTHNEQFF
J gene: TRBJ1-3; V gene: TRBV5-1; D gene: NA; clone size: few; CDR3 DNA: TGCGCCAGCGCAAGCGGTTCTGGAAACACCATATATTTT; CDR3 protein: CASASGSGNTIYF
J gene: TRBJ1-6; V gene: TRBV7-6; D gene: NA; clone size: NA; CDR3 DNA: TGTGCCAGCAGCTTATCGTCGGGGATGGGGCCCCTCCACTTT; CDR3 protein: CASSLSSGMGPLHF
J gene: TRBJ2-7; V gene: TRBV12-3/TRBV12-4; D gene: TRBD2; clone size: few; CDR3 DNA: TGTGCCAGCAGTTTCCGTCGCACGGGAGGGGCTAGCGGGATTTCCTACGAGCAGTACTTC; CDR3 protein: CASSFRRTGGASGISYEQYF
J gene: TRBJ2-3; V gene: TRBV29-1; D gene: NA; clone size: many; CDR3 DNA: TGCAGCGTTGAAGTGGTGCGGAATACAGATACGCAGTATTTT; CDR3 protein: CSVEVVRNTDTQYF
J gene: TRBJ1-1; V gene: TRBV2; D gene: TRBD1; clone size: many; CDR3 DNA: TGTGCCAGCAGGGAAAGGACAGGTGAAGCTTTCTTT; CDR3 protein: CASRERTGEAFF
J gene: TRBJ1-2; V gene: TRBV20-1; D gene: TRBD1; clone size: few; CDR3 DNA: TGCAGTGCCCCCCGACAGGGATTTTTGGGCTACACCTTC; CDR3 protein: CSAPRQGFLGYTF
J gene: TRBJ2-1; V gene: TRBV5-6; D gene: TRBD1; clone size: NA; CDR3 DNA: TGTGCCAGCAGTCGAGACAGGGTCTCCTACAATGAGCAGTTCTTC; CDR3 protein: CASSRDRVSYNEQFF
J gene: TRBJ2-7; V gene: TRBV29-1; D gene: NA; clone size: few; CDR3 DNA: TGCAGCGTTGAACTAGCGAACGAGCAGTACTTC; CDR3 protein: CSVELANEQYF
J gene: TRBJ2-1; V gene: TRBV5-1; D gene: NA; clone size: many; CDR3 DNA: TGCGCCAGCAGCTTGGGGCAGGGATTCAATGAGCAGTTCTTC; CDR3 protein: CASSLGQGFNEQFF
J gene: TRBJ2-2; V gene: TRBV5-1; D gene: TRBD2; clone size: NA; CDR3 DNA: TGCGCCAGCAGCAGCGGGACTAGCGGGAGATTTGGCGCCGGGGAGCTGTTTTTT; CDR3 protein: CASSSGTSGRFGAGELFF
J gene: TRBJ2-5; V gene: TRBV11-3; D gene: NA; clone size: NA; CDR3 DNA: TGTGCCAGCAGCTTGGAGGGGGGTGGGGAGACCCAGTACTTC; CDR3 protein: CASSLEGGGETQYF
J gene: TRBJ2-7; V gene: TRBV20-1; D gene: TRBD2; clone size: many; CDR3 DNA: TGCAGTGCTAGACCCTCTCGTCCGACTAGCGGGTCCTACGAGCAGTACTTC; CDR3 protein: CSARPSRPTSGSYEQYF
J gene: TRBJ2-1; V gene: TRBV11-1; D gene: NA; clone size: many; CDR3 DNA: TGTGCCAGCAGCCGGGAGAAACTCGAGCAGTTCTTC; CDR3 protein: CASSREKLEQFF
J gene: TRBJ2-5; V gene: TRBV12-3/TRBV12-4; D gene: TRBD1; clone size: many; CDR3 DNA: TGTGCCAGCAGTTCACCGGGACAGCAAGAGACCCAGTACTTC; CDR3 protein: CASSSPGQQETQYF
J gene: TRBJ2-1; V gene: TRBV24-1; D gene: NA; clone size: few; CDR3 DNA: TGTGCCACCAGTGACCCGGGCCCCGGGGCCAAGGACAATGAGCAGTTCTTC; CDR3 protein: CATSDPGPGAKDNEQFF
J gene: TRBJ2-1; V gene: TRBV18; D gene: TRBD1; clone size: many; CDR3 DNA: TGTGCCAGCTCACCAATCCCTCGACAGGGGTCATATGAGCAGTTCTTC; CDR3 protein: CASSPIPRQGSYEQFF
J gene: TRBJ2-2; V gene: TRBV11-2; D gene: NA; clone size: many; CDR3 DNA: TGTGCCAGCAGCTCCCCTCTTGTTGGCCCCGGGGAGCTGTTTTTT; CDR3 protein: CASSSPLVGPGELFF
J gene: TRBJ2-2; V gene: TRBV29-1; D gene: NA; clone size: NA; CDR3 DNA: TGCAGCGTCGACCGGGGTGTGGGGCCCGGGGAGCTGTTTTTT; CDR3 protein: CSVDRGVGPGELFF
J gene: TRBJ1-1; V gene: TRBV11-2; D gene: NA; clone size: many; CDR3 DNA: TGTGCCAGCAGCTTAGGCCGGGACACCTCTCAGGACACTGAAGCTTTCTTT; CDR3 protein: CASSLGRDTSQDTEAFF
J gene: TRBJ1-2; V gene: TRBV12-3/TRBV12-4; D gene: NA; clone size: many; CDR3 DNA: TGTGCCAGCAGTTACGACGGCTTTAACTATGGCTACACCTTC; CDR3 protein: CASSYDGFNYGYTF
J gene: TRBJ1-6; V gene: TRBV15; D gene: TRBD1; clone size: NA; CDR3 DNA: TGTGCCACCAGCATGGTCGGACAGGACGGGATCTCCTATAATTCACCCCTCCACTTT; CDR3 protein: CATSMVGQDGISYNSPLHF
J gene: TRBJ2-3; V gene: TRBV3-1; D gene: TRBD2; clone size: many; CDR3 DNA: TGTGCCAGCAGCGGCGTAGCGGGCCTGAGTGCAGATACGCAGTATTTT; CDR3 protein: CASSGVAGLSADTQYF
J gene: TRBJ2-2; V gene: TRBV20-1; D gene: TRBD1; clone size: NA; CDR3 DNA: TGCAGTGCCGTGTGGCGGACAGGGGTTACCGGGGAGCTGTTTTTT; CDR3 protein: CSAVWRTGVTGELFF
J gene: TRBJ2-1; V gene: TRBV24-1; D gene: TRBD2; clone size: few; CDR3 DNA: TGTGCCACCAGTGATCCGGGGACTAGCTCTGGCTCCTACAATGAGCAGTTCTTC; CDR3 protein: CATSDPGTSSGSYNEQFF
J gene: TRBJ1-1; V gene: TRBV4-1; D gene: NA; clone size: NA; CDR3 DNA: TGCGCCAGCAGCCGGGCCGGGAGGGACTCCAGGCGTGAAGCTTTCTTT; CDR3 protein: CASSRAGRDSRREAFF
J gene: TRBJ2-7; V gene: TRBV28; D gene: TRBD2; clone size: once; CDR3 DNA: TGTGCCAGCAGCCCCATTTGGAGGTGGGAGGGCCTAGGGTACGAGCAGTACTTC; CDR3 protein: CASSPIWRWEGLGYEQYF
J gene: TRBJ2-1; V gene: TRBV20-1; D gene: NA; clone size: NA; CDR3 DNA: TGCAGTGCCCCTGGGGGAACAGGGAAATACAATGAGCAGTTCTTC; CDR3 protein: CSAPGGTGKYNEQFF
J gene: TRBJ2-3; V gene: TRBV2; D gene: TRBD2; clone size: once; CDR3 DNA: TGTGCCAGCAGTGAACCCTTAGCAACGGGAGGCGTTCCCGGGAGAAGCACAGATACGCAGTATTTT; CDR3 protein: CASSEPLATGGVPGRSTDTQYF
J gene: TRBJ1-2; V gene: TRBV14; D gene: NA; clone size: few; CDR3 DNA: TGTGCCAGCAGCCGGGACAACCCGATAAGGGGCTATGGCTACACCTTC; CDR3 protein: CASSRDNPIRGYGYTF
J gene: TRBJ2-3; V gene: TRBV12-3/TRBV12-4; D gene: NA; clone size: many; CDR3 DNA: TGTGCCAGCAGTTGGTCAGACACAGATACGCAGTATTTT; CDR3 protein: CASSWSDTDTQYF
J gene: TRBJ2-5; V gene: TRBV6-5; D gene: TRBD1; clone size: NA; CDR3 DNA: TGTGCCAGCAGTTACGTGGGACAGGGCCAAGAGACCCGGTACTTC; CDR3 protein: CASSYVGQGQETRYF
J gene: TRBJ2-1; V gene: TRBV5-6; D gene: NA; clone size: NA; CDR3 DNA: TGTGCCAGCAGCTTTGGTCTCGGCTCCGTAGGTGAGCAGTTCTTC; CDR3 protein: CASSFGLGSVGEQFF
J gene: TRBJ1-1; V gene: TRBV28; D gene: NA; clone size: many; CDR3 DNA: TGTGCCAGCAGTCCATGGTTGCAGGGGAACACTGAAGCTTTCTTT; CDR3 protein: CASSPWLQGNTEAFF